Sequencing of this TCR beta chain was carried out in a study of graft-versus-host responses after intestinal transplantation. On the study more broadly: All recipients were given anti-thymocyte globulin induction, and tacrolimus and steroids were then administered for roughly three years.

Plating combined approximately 200,000 CFSE-labeled responder cells with approximately 200,000 irradiated, violet-dye-labeled stimulator cells. Method: immunoSEQ multiplex PCR; TCRdb's copy keeps in-frame clones and lacks some. The sample contains under 2,500 clones, about 29% of which appear only once. V gave up 2 bases and J gave up 6 bases, with 10 bases separating them. Looked up from germline, CDR1 is SGHAT and CDR2 is FQNNGV. This CDR3 is 13 amino acids long. The specimen comprised alloreactive CD8+ T cells from a mixed lymphocyte reaction culture, sampled before transplantation. Subset: CFSE-low proliferating T cells sorted from approximately 6-day pre-transplant mixed lymphocyte reaction (GvH or HvG direction). The receptor was derived from a human patient who was an organ donor for intestinal transplantation. The chain is built from TRBV11-2 and TRBJ1-1; maybe TRBD1 (5 bases). CDR3 in amino acids: CASSLQGWSEAFF. Here the CDR3 DNA reads TGTGCCAGCAGCTTACAGGGCTGGTCTGAAGCTTTCTTT.